Presented here are 14 T cell receptor beta chains from one specimen sequenced in a study of blood T cell repertoires in COVID-19. TCRdb's copy holds only in-frame clones and misses some; the assay was immunoSEQ multiplex PCR. The sample includes about 54,000 clones, more than 80% seen only once; the top ten take roughly 5.7%. Sequenced input: peripheral blood. Source of these receptors: a woman aged 60-70 years with acute or convalescent COVID-19.

This clone occurred a few times. This chain connects TRBV4-1 to TRBJ2-7; 7 bases line up with TRBD1. The trim removed 2 bases at V and 0 bases at J, leaving 7 bases unmatched. The germline CDR1 and CDR2 sequences are MGHRA and YSYEKL. This CDR3 has 16 residues. DNA for the CDR3: TGCGCCAGCAGCCAAATGCTGACAGGGAACTCCTACGAGCAGTACTTC. Its protein is CASSQMLTGNSYEQYF.

This clone has more than one count but fewer than ten. The rearrangement uses TRBV12-3 or TRBV12-4 and TRBJ1-1; D perhaps matches TRBD1 (5 bases). V was pared by 3 bases and J by 1 base, with 6 bases between. The CDR3 loop spans 13 amino acids. CDR3 DNA sequence: TGTGCCAGCAGTTTCCAGGGGAACACTGAAGCTTTCTTT. It yields the protein CASSFQGNTEAFF.

This clone has only one observation. The chain has TRBV28 and TRBJ1-2, with a tentative D call TRBD1 (6 bases). Per germline, CDR1 MDHEN and CDR2 SYDVKM. Trimming pared 6 bases from V and 5 bases from J, leaving 22 bases between. The CDR3 length is 16 residues. This CDR3 is CASRIPPRQVAYGYTF. CDR3 in DNA: TGTGCCAGCAGGATTCCCCCCCGACAGGTTGCATATGGCTACACCTTC.

This chain joins TRBV19 and TRBJ2-3; a possible D gene is TRBD2 (6 bases). The CDR3 is 17 residues long. The germline V gene encodes CDR1 LNHDA and CDR2 SQIVND (reference sequence). Trimming took off 5 bases at V and 1 base at J, with 19 bases between the two ends. The CDR3 DNA is TGTGCCAGTAGTCTACCCCTCGGGGGAAGTGGCACAGATACGCAGTATTTT. Residues: CASSLPLGGSGTDTQYF.

This clone was observed once. The chain links TRBV14 to TRBJ1-4; D is perhaps TRBD1 (5 bases). The ends were cut back, 5 bases at V and 5 bases at J, with 9 bases in the middle. CDR3 size: 13 residues. Germline CDR1 SGHDN, CDR2 FVKESK. The CDR3 bases are TGTGCCAGCAGCAGGACAATCAATGAAAAACTGTTTTTT. Protein: CASSRTINEKLFF.

The chain is built from TRBV6-5 and TRBJ2-7, with D possibly matching TRBD1 (6 bases). The V and J ends lost 4 bases and 0 bases respectively, with 7 bases between them. Germline V gives CDR1 MNHEY, CDR2 SVGAGI. CDR3 length: 13 amino acids. The CDR3: CASSLGHSYEQYF. CDR3 sequence (DNA): TGTGCCAGCAGTTTGGGACACTCCTACGAGCAGTACTTC.

This rearrangement joins TRBV29-1 to TRBJ1-2; the D gene is possibly TRBD1 (5 bases). The CDR3 has 12 residues. Per the germline V gene, CDR1 is SQVTM and CDR2 is ANQGSEA. V was trimmed by 3 bases and J by 10 bases, leaving 15 bases between them. The CDR3 loop is CSVDWQGGDYTF. Here the CDR3 DNA reads TGCAGCGTTGACTGGCAGGGCGGTGACTACACCTTC.

The chain carries TRBV9 and TRBJ1-1; maybe TRBD1 (6 bases). Germline CDR1 and CDR2: SGDLS and YYNGEE. Trimming cost V 0 bases and J 1 base, with 10 bases left between them. This CDR3 spans 15 amino acids. The CDR3 coding sequence is TGTGCCAGCAGCGTAGTAGCCAGGGGGAACACTGAAGCTTTCTTT. This sequence encodes CASSVVARGNTEAFF. The complete variable domain, with remaining parts taken from reference TRBV9 and TRBJ1-1, reads DSGVTQTPKHLITATGQRVTLRCSPRSGDLSVYWYQQSLDQGLQFLIQYYNGEERAKGNILERFSAQQFPDLHSELNLSSLELGDSALYFCASSVVARGNTEAFFGQGTRLTVV.

The rearrangement uses TRBV6-5 and TRBJ2-7; D gene ambiguous. Per the germline V gene, CDR1 is MNHEY and CDR2 is SVGAGI. The CDR3 runs 14 residues. V was clipped by 6 bases and J by 5 bases, with 17 bases between them. The CDR3 nucleotides are TGTGCCAGCAGACCCCGAACCCAGTCCCACGAGCAGTACTTC. It encodes CASRPRTQSHEQYF.

V gene TRBV4-1 combines with J gene TRBJ1-1; D possibly corresponds to TRBD1 (6 bases). Trimming removed 1 base at V and 1 base at J, with 10 bases between. CDR3 length: 15 residues. Germline CDR1 reads MGHRA; CDR2 reads YSYEKL. Here the CDR3 reads CASSQVVRGNTEAFF. The CDR3 nucleotides are TGCGCCAGCAGCCAAGTTGTCAGGGGGAACACTGAAGCTTTCTTT.

Here the CDR3 DNA reads TGTGCCAGCAGCTCCCAGATTGAAGCTTTCTTT. Encoded protein: CASSSQIEAFF. The genes are TRBV7-9 and TRBJ1-1; no reliable D call. The length of the CDR3 is 11 residues. CDR1 and CDR2 from the germline V gene are SEHNR and FQNEAQ (reference sequence). V lost 4 bases and J 7 bases, leaving 7 bases between the germline ends.

The chain couples TRBV5-1 to TRBJ2-3, with D possibly being TRBD2 (6 bases). The CDR3 totals 15 residues. The V gene lost 6 bases and the J gene lost 1 base, with 15 bases spanning the gap. Germline loops: CDR1 SGHRS, CDR2 YFSETQ. The CDR3 nucleotides are TGCGCCAGCACCCCCTCCGGGAGAGGCACAGATACGCAGTATTTT. This translates into CASTPSGRGTDTQYF.

The genes are TRBV27 and TRBJ1-2; the match to TRBD1 covers 7 bases. Unmatched junction bases numbered 19, after V lost 2 bases and J lost 4 bases. This CDR3 comprises 19 residues. The V gene's germline CDR1 is MNHEY and CDR2 SMNVEV (reference sequence). This CDR3 is CASSLRFVAGGLAVYGYTF. The CDR3 DNA reads TGTGCCAGCAGTTTAAGATTCGTGGCAGGGGGGTTGGCGGTCTATGGCTACACCTTC.

CDR3 nucleotides: TGCGCCAGCAGACGCGGACAGGGGGTTGATACGCAGTATTTT. Its translation: CASRRGQGVDTQYF. The gene calls are TRBV5-1 and TRBJ2-3; 10 bases are a match to TRBD1. From germline, CDR1 is SGHRS and CDR2 YFSETQ. J gave up 6 bases and V 5 bases, and 6 bases lay outside the gene matches. The length of the CDR3 is 14 residues.